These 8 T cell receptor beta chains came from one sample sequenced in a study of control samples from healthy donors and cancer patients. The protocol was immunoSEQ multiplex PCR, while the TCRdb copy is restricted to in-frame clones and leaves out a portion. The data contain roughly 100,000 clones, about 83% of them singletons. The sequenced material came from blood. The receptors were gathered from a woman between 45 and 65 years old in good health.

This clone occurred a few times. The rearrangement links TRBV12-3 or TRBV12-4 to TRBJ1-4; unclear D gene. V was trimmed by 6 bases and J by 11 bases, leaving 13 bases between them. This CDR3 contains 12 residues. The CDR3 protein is CASRPAAAKLFF. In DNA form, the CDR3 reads TGTGCCAGCAGACCGGCGGCGGCCAAACTGTTTTTT.

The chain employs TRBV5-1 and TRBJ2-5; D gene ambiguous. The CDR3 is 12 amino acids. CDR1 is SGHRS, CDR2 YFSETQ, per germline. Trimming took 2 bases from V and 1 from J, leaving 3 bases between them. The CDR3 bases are TGCGCCAGCAGCTTATTCCAAGAGACCCAGTACTTC. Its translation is CASSLFQETQYF.

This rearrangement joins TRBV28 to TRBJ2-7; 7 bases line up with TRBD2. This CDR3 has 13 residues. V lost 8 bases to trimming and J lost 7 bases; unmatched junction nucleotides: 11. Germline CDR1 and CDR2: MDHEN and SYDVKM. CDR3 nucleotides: TGTGCCAGCTCCGGGACTACGTATCGGGAGCAGTACTTC. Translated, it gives CASSGTTYREQYF.

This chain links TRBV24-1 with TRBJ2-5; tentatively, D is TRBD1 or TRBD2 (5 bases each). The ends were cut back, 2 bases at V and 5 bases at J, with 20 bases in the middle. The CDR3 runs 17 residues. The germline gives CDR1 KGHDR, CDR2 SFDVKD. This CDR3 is CATSDWGSGLPVETQYF. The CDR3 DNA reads TGTGCCACCAGTGATTGGGGGTCTGGCTTACCGGTCGAGACCCAGTACTTC.

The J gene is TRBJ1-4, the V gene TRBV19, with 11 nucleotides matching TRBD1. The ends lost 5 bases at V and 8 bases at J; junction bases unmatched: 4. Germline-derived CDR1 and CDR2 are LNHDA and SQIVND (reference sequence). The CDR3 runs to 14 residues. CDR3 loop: CASSPWDRGEKLFF. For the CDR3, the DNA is TGTGCCAGTAGTCCATGGGACAGGGGGGAAAAACTGTTTTTT.

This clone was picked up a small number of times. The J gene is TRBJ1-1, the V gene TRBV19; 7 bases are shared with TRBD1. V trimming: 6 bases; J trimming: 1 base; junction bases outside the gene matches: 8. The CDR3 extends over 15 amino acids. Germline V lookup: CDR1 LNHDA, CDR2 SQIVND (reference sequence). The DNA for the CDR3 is TGTGCCAGTAGACCCCGGACAGGACCGAACACTGAAGCTTTCTTT. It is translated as CASRPRTGPNTEAFF.

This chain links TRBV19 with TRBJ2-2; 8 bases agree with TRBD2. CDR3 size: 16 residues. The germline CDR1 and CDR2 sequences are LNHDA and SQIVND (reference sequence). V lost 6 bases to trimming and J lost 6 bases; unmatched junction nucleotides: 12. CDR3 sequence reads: CASSTRGGARAGELFF. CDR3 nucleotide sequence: TGTGCCAGTAGCACCCGGGGGGGTGCGAGGGCCGGGGAGCTGTTTTTT.

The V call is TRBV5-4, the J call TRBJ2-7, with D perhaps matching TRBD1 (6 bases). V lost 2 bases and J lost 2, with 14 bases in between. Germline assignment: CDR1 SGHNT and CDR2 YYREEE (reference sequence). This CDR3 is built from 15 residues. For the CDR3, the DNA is TGTGCCAGCAGCTTCAAGACAGGAGGAACCTACGAGCAGTACTTC. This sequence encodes CASSFKTGGTYEQYF. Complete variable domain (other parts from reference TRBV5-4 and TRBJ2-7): ETGVTQSPTHLIKTRGQQVTLRCSSQSGHNTVSWYQQALGQGPQFIFQYYREEENGRGNFPPRFSGLQFPNYSSELNVNALELDDSALYLCASSFKTGGTYEQYFGPGTRLTVT.